These 22 T cell receptor beta chains share one sample of origin, sequenced in a study of beta chain features in type 1 diabetes (dated by TCRdb to about 2018). Library creation used the immunoSEQ multiplex PCR assay. All of the isolated RNA was reverse transcribed with the High Capacity cDNA Reverse Transcription Kit, so expressed TCRB transcripts were sequenced. Held by TCRdb, this immuneACCESS table contains in-frame sequences only and omits some clones. Under half of the omission traces to an unresolved V gene where checked; the cause of the rest is unknown. The sample data list around 300,000 clones, and 11% to 15% of these were observed just once. Of the sample, more than 6.5% is held by the ten largest clones. The sample was central memory CD4+ T cells from blood. These receptors were collected from a young man in good health.

DNA of the CDR3: TGTGCCATCAATCCACTAGCGAGGGAGACCCAGTACTTC. This codes for CAINPLARETQYF. The V gene is TRBV6-1, the J gene TRBJ2-5, with 7 bases that match TRBD2. V lost 10 bases and J lost 5; bases outside the gene matches: 10. Germline CDR1 MNHNS, CDR2 SASEGT. The CDR3 consists of 13 residues.

The chain combines TRBV6-5 with TRBJ1-2, with D hard to call. Germline CDR1 MNHEY, CDR2 SVGAGI. V was cut by 0 bases and J by 8 bases, with 13 bases left in between. This CDR3 is 14 amino acids long. CDR3 protein: CASSYSKVAIGYTF. In DNA form, the CDR3 reads TGTGCCAGCAGTTACTCGAAGGTTGCGATCGGCTACACCTTC.

This clone was detected only a few times. The V gene is TRBV6-1, the J gene TRBJ1-2; D possibly corresponds to TRBD1 (5 bases). The CDR3 totals 12 residues. Per the germline V gene, CDR1 is MNHNS and CDR2 is SASEGT. V was cut by 6 bases and J by 7 bases, with 12 bases left in between. The CDR3 protein is CASSLRDLGYTF. Written as DNA, the CDR3 is TGTGCCAGCAGCCTCCGGGACCTTGGCTACACCTTC.

This chain joins TRBV29-1 and TRBJ1-5; TRBD1 matches 8 bases. Germline CDR1 SQVTM, CDR2 ANQGSEA. The CDR3 contains 13 residues. V shed 6 bases, J shed 5 bases, and the junction held 6 bases outside the gene matches. CDR3 region: CSVSGQDDQPQHF. DNA of the CDR3: TGCAGCGTATCGGGACAGGATGATCAGCCCCAGCATTTT.

This clone was seen only a few times. The V call is TRBV11-2, the J call TRBJ2-3, with 10 bases lining up with TRBD1. Germline V CDR1 and CDR2: SGHAT, FQNNGV. There are 14 residues in the CDR3. V shed 5 bases and J 4 bases; nucleotides not matched to a gene: 3. The CDR3 DNA reads TGTGCCAGCAGCCCCGACAGGGGGCCAGATACGCAGTATTTT. It specifies CASSPDRGPDTQYF.

This clone was counted many times. The rearrangement uses TRBV7-2 and TRBJ2-3, with 9 bases identical to TRBD1. Germline V CDR1 and CDR2: SGHTA, FQGNSA. With V trimmed by 5 bases and J by 8 bases, 2 bases remained unmatched. CDR3 length: 12 amino acids. This chain's CDR3 is CASSQTGGTQYF. CDR3 coding DNA: TGTGCCAGCAGCCAGACAGGGGGTACGCAGTATTTT. The full variable domain, in which reference TRBV7-2 and TRBJ2-3 provide the parts outside the CDR3, is GAGVSQSPSNKVTEKGKDVELRCDPISGHTALYWYRQSLGQGLEFLIYFQGNSAPDKSGLPSDRFSAERTGGSVSTLTIQRTQQEDSAVYLCASSQTGGTQYFGPGTRLTVL.

This clone was observed a few times. The chain uses TRBV7-9 and TRBJ1-2; TRBD1 agrees at 7 bases. The CDR3 runs 12 residues. V lost 4 bases, J lost 9 bases, and 5 bases stayed unmatched. Germline assignment: CDR1 SEHNR and CDR2 FQNEAQ (reference sequence). CDR3 region: CASSSQGVSYTF. CDR3 in DNA: TGTGCCAGCAGCTCGCAGGGGGTTAGCTACACCTTC. The full variable domain, its missing parts supplied by reference TRBV7-9 and TRBJ1-2, is DTGVSQNPRHKITKRGQNVTFRCDPISEHNRLYWYRQTLGQGPEFLTYFQNEAQLEKSRLLSDRFSAERPKGSFSTLEIQRTEQGDSAMYLCASSSQGVSYTFGSGTRLTVV.

V and J are TRBV5-1 and TRBJ2-3, with 11 positions matching TRBD2. In germline, CDR1 is SGHRS, CDR2 YFSETQ. The V and J ends lost 4 bases and 6 bases, in that order; junction bases with no gene match: 10. The CDR3 totals 16 residues. In DNA form, the CDR3 reads TGCGCCAGCAGCCCGTCAACTAGCGGGAGCCCCGATACGCAGTATTTT. Residues: CASSPSTSGSPDTQYF.

This sequence joins TRBV9 and TRBJ2-5; possible D gene TRBD2, 5 bases. This CDR3 region has 16 residues. Germline assignment: CDR1 SGDLS and CDR2 YYNGEE. Trimming left V 0 bases short and J 5 bases short, with 17 bases between. CDR3 nucleotides: TGTGCCAGCAGCGTAGCAGGAGCTACCGGGGTCGAGACCCAGTACTTC. It yields the protein CASSVAGATGVETQYF.

This clone has a handful of counts. The chain combines TRBV7-8 with TRBJ2-2; 13 nucleotides line up with TRBD2. V lost 7 bases, J lost 5 bases, and 7 bases stayed unmatched. CDR1 SGHVS and CDR2 FQNEAQ come from the germline V gene. The CDR3 length is 16 residues. CDR3 sequence: CASTRGLAGSTGELFF. Here the CDR3 DNA reads TGTGCCAGCACTCGGGGACTAGCGGGGAGTACCGGGGAGCTGTTTTTT.

The chain uses TRBV7-8 and TRBJ2-6; a weak D match, TRBD2 (5 bases). Looked up from germline, CDR1 is SGHVS and CDR2 is FQNEAQ. CDR3 length: 17 residues. With 0 bases removed from V and 1 base from J, the gap between germline ends came to 10 bases. The CDR3 DNA is TGTGCCAGCAGCTTAGCGCGTGGCGGGTCTGGGGCCAACGTCCTGACTTTC. This codes for CASSLARGGSGANVLTF.

This clone was seen a handful of times. This sequence joins TRBV30 and TRBJ2-7; TRBD1 matches at 7 bases. Germline assignment: CDR1 GTSNPN and CDR2 SVGIG (reference sequence). V was pared by 8 bases and J by 1 base, with 14 bases of the junction left unmatched. The CDR3 sequence is 15 residues long. The CDR3 DNA is TGTGCCAAGTCACAGACAGGGACGACGTCCTACGAGCAGTACTTC. This gives the protein CAKSQTGTTSYEQYF.

This clone has a handful of counts. This sequence joins TRBV7-2 and TRBJ1-2; 7 nucleotides align to TRBD1. The J segment lost 8 bases and the V segment lost 0 bases, leaving 6 bases of the junction unmatched. Germline V lookup: CDR1 SGHTA, CDR2 FQGNSA. The CDR3 extends over 14 amino acids. The CDR3 DNA is TGTGCCAGCAGCTTAGCCCTCCAGGGGGGGGGCTACACCTTC. It translates to CASSLALQGGGYTF.

This clone has just a few counts. This chain joins TRBV7-2 and TRBJ1-5, with D possibly matching TRBD1 (6 bases). Germline V gene data show CDR1 as SGHTA and CDR2 as FQGNSA. The V gene lost 5 bases and the J gene lost 6 bases, with 17 bases spanning the gap. CDR3 length: 15 amino acids. CDR3 in DNA: TGTGCCAGCAGCCGGGGGGCAGGGGTGGGTCAGCCCCAGCATTTT. It encodes CASSRGAGVGQPQHF.

This clone occurred a few times. The chain couples TRBV7-9 to TRBJ2-3, with 8 nucleotides matching TRBD2. The CDR3 contains 15 residues. Looked up from germline, CDR1 is SEHNR and CDR2 is FQNEAQ (reference sequence). V shed 2 bases, J shed 3 bases, and the junction held 4 bases outside the gene matches. The CDR3 DNA is TGTGCCAGCAGCTTATCCAGCGGGAGTACAGATACGCAGTATTTT. It codes for CASSLSSGSTDTQYF.

The sample holds many counts of this clone. At one of its ends the junction is not consistent with the germline gene, which may arise from a read error. The rearrangement links TRBV7-7 to TRBJ2-1; D may match TRBD1 or TRBD2 (5 bases each). This CDR3 region has 13 residues. Per the germline V gene, CDR1 is SSHAT and CDR2 is FNYEAQ (reference sequence). CDR3 in DNA: TGTGCTAGCAGCTTAGACAGAGAGGGTGAGCAGTTCTTC. Protein: CASSLDREGEQFF.

CDR3 protein: CASSPTRALGQVEQFF. CDR3 DNA: TGTGCCAGCAGTCCCACTCGGGCCTTAGGTCAAGTTGAGCAGTTCTTC. V and J are TRBV27 and TRBJ2-1; D gene ambiguous. V lost 5 bases and J lost 9, with 23 bases in between. Per the germline V gene, CDR1 is MNHEY and CDR2 is SMNVEV (reference sequence). The length of the CDR3 is 16 residues.

The chain links TRBV7-2 to TRBJ1-2, with 8 nucleotides matching TRBD1. J was trimmed by 8 bases and V by 5 bases; bases with no gene match: 7. CDR3 length: 13 amino acids. Germline values: CDR1 SGHTA, CDR2 FQGNSA. CDR3 nucleotide sequence: TGTGCCAGCAGCCGCGGACAGGGCCGAGGCTACACCTTC. Amino acids: CASSRGQGRGYTF.

This clone was seen more than once but under ten times. The V gene is TRBV7-9, the J gene TRBJ2-1; D remains unclear. This CDR3 spans 14 amino acids. The germline V gene encodes CDR1 SEHNR and CDR2 FQNEAQ (reference sequence). V gave up 5 bases and J gave up 6 bases, with 14 bases separating them. In DNA, the CDR3 is TGTGCCAGCAGCCCGGACCGAGGTCTCAATGAGCAGTTCTTC. Translating gives CASSPDRGLNEQFF.

V is TRBV7-9 and J is TRBJ2-5, with D unclear. Trimming left V 6 bases short and J 5 bases short, with 19 bases between. This CDR3 has 15 amino acids. The V gene's germline CDR1 is SEHNR and CDR2 FQNEAQ (reference sequence). CDR3 residues: CASRAGYSRWETQYF. CDR3 nucleotide sequence: TGTGCCAGCAGGGCTGGCTATTCTCGGTGGGAGACCCAGTACTTC.

This clone was seen more than once but under ten times. The chain is built from TRBV6-1 and TRBJ1-2; D possibly corresponds to TRBD1 (5 bases). Germline lookup yields CDR1 MNHNS and CDR2 SASEGT. This CDR3 spans 13 amino acids. V was trimmed by 5 bases and J by 8 bases, leaving 15 bases between them. The CDR3 protein is CASSRVRGSGYTF. The CDR3 coding sequence is TGTGCCAGCAGTCGAGTGAGGGGATCCGGCTACACCTTC.

This chain joins TRBV5-5 and TRBJ1-1; perhaps TRBD1 as D (6 bases). With 4 bases removed from V and 1 base from J, the gap between germline ends came to 11 bases. Germline CDR1 is SGHKS and CDR2 is YYEKEE (reference sequence). The CDR3 spans 14 residues. This CDR3 is CASSGGQRNTEAFF. DNA of the CDR3: TGTGCCAGCAGCGGTGGACAGCGGAACACTGAAGCTTTCTTT.